A single sample is the source of the 5 T cell receptor beta chains below, sequenced in a study of CD8 T cells in Susac syndrome. cDNA came from about 0.5 to 1 ug RNA primed by random hexamers. TCRdb redid the calling of the immunoSEQ multiplex PCR reads with MiXCR, one entry per CDR3 protein. The repertoire holds roughly 130,000 distinct CDR3 sequences, with about 93% as singletons. The sample was CD8+ T cells from PBMCs. All receptors come from a human donor with Susac syndrome.

The chain has TRBV4-1 and TRBJ1-2; D unresolved. Trimming took 0 bases from V and 1 from J, leaving 9 bases between them. CDR1 is MGHRA and CDR2 is YSYEKL in the germline V gene. This CDR3 spans 15 amino acids. For the CDR3, the DNA is TGCGCCAGCAGCCAAGATCAAACAGTTAACTATGGCTACACCTTC. Amino acids: CASSQDQTVNYGYTF.

The chain uses TRBV27 and TRBJ2-6; 7 bases map to TRBD1. V shed 6 bases and J 7 bases; nucleotides not matched to a gene: 9. The CDR3 totals 15 residues. Germline V gene data show CDR1 as MNHEY and CDR2 as SMNVEV (reference sequence). The CDR3 DNA sequence: TGTGCCAGCAGCCCTGGAAACAGGGGAGCCAACGTCCTGACTTTC. Translating gives CASSPGNRGANVLTF.

The chain has TRBV20-1 and TRBJ1-4, with D perhaps matching TRBD1 (5 bases). The V and J ends lost 6 bases and 7 bases respectively, with 15 bases between them. Per germline, CDR1 DFQATT and CDR2 SNEGSKA (reference sequence). The CDR3 sequence is 13 residues long. CDR3 coding DNA: TGCAGTGCAAATTGGAGGGGCGGTGAAAAACTGTTTTTT. It codes for CSANWRGGEKLFF.

The V and J genes are TRBV7-9 and TRBJ1-1; TRBD1 agrees at 8 bases. Germline CDR1 is SEHNR and CDR2 is FQNEAQ (reference sequence). The length of the CDR3 is 15 residues. V lost 5 bases, J lost 2 bases, and 7 bases stayed unmatched. In DNA, the CDR3 is TGTGCCAGCAGCCCGCTCGGACAGGGAAACACTGAAGCTTTCTTT. Translated: CASSPLGQGNTEAFF. Using reference TRBV7-9 and TRBJ1-1 for the parts outside the CDR3, the full variable domain is DTGVSQNPRHKITKRGQNVTFRCDPISEHNRLYWYRQTLGQGPEFLTYFQNEAQLEKSRLLSDRFSAERPKGSFSTLEIQRTEQGDSAMYLCASSPLGQGNTEAFFGQGTRLTVV.

This clonotype has just one count. The V gene is TRBV11-2, the J gene TRBJ1-1, with D hard to call. There are 12 residues in the CDR3. Trimming removed 5 bases at V and 7 bases at J, with 11 bases between. Germline CDR1 SGHAT, CDR2 FQNNGV. The CDR3 nucleotides are TGTGCCAGCAGCAGCCCTCGTATTGAAGCTTTCTTT. It translates to CASSSPRIEAFF.